This TCR beta chain was captured by sequencing in a study of cytomegalovirus exposure and HLA in healthy donors. Study-level background: T cells numbering about 200 million yielded some 110 million unique TCR beta sequences in an earlier analysis.

The study ran its PCR with 60 Vbeta and 13 Jbeta primers. Data came from immunoSEQ multiplex PCR; TCRdb stores just in-frame clones and leaves some out. In the table there are around 130,000 clones, over 75% of which are singletons. CDR3 size: 14 residues. V lost 4 bases and J lost 2, with 11 bases in between. Per the germline V gene, CDR1 is LNHDA and CDR2 is SQIVND (reference sequence). Sequencing was performed on PBMCs. This clonotype was obtained from a woman between 35 and 50 years old in good health and CMV-seropositive. The V gene is TRBV19, the J gene TRBJ2-5; weak D call: TRBD2 (6 bases). CDR3 coding DNA: TGTGCCAGTAGTACCTCTGGGGGGCAAGAGACCCAGTACTTC. It codes for CASSTSGGQETQYF.